Below, 4 T cell receptor beta chains from the same sample are listed, as sequenced in a study of long-term antiretroviral therapy in people with HIV. At survey level, the immunoSEQ assay was run in its v3.0 version. Assay used: immunoSEQ multiplex PCR; TCRdb lists only in-frame clones, some missing. The repertoire holds around 26,000 clones, with 85% to 95% as singletons. The sample consisted of unsorted PBMCs, taken 7.6 years after starting antiretroviral therapy. These receptors originate from a woman between 35 and 50 years old with HIV.

As for this clone: One end of the junction fails to match germline, which may point to a read error. The CDR3 spells CASSLGGLNSEAFF. CDR3 DNA: TGTGCCAGCAGCCTAGGGGGGCTGAACAGTGAAGCTTTCTTT. The chain carries TRBV7-2 and TRBJ1-1; D perhaps matches TRBD1 (6 bases). Germline V gives CDR1 SGHTA, CDR2 FQGNSA. There are 14 residues in the CDR3.

The chain is built from TRBV6-5 and TRBJ1-1; 7 bases agree with TRBD1. The CDR3 consists of 15 residues. V lost 3 bases, J lost 12 bases, and 16 bases stayed unmatched. Germline V gene lookup returns CDR1 MNHEY and CDR2 SVGAGI. CDR3 sequence (DNA): TGTGCCAGCAGTTATTCGACGGGGACAGACCCTGAGACTTTCTTT. As protein: CASSYSTGTDPETFF.

The chain recombines TRBV13 with TRBJ2-7, with D perhaps TRBD1 (6 bases). Trimming left V 1 base short and J 2 bases short, with 12 bases between. From germline, CDR1 is PRHDT and CDR2 FYEKMQ (reference sequence). This CDR3 is 15 amino acids long. Here the CDR3 DNA reads TGTGCCAGCAGCTTAGACAGGGAACCCCCCTACGAGCAGTACTTC. Translated: CASSLDREPPYEQYF.

This clone was observed a single time. J is TRBJ1-1 and V is TRBV6-5, with 10 nucleotides matching TRBD1. The CDR3 contains 15 residues. Germline assignment: CDR1 MNHEY and CDR2 SVGAGI. The J segment lost 1 base and the V segment lost 6 bases, leaving 5 bases of the junction unmatched. The CDR3 nucleotides are TGTGCCAGCAGCCGGACAGGGGGTTCGAACACTGAAGCTTTCTTT. Its translation: CASSRTGGSNTEAFF.